This T cell receptor (beta chain) was sequenced during a study of T cell responses to AZD1222 COVID-19 vaccine. Study summary: Second-dose timings of about 4 or about 12 weeks were pooled.

Findings and limits, study-wide: After the peak T cell response, and only then, were repertoires sampled. Reports say nearly half of spike-specific TCRs go after unmutated variant regions. Mostly white British, mostly female donors; authors suggested clonal diversity may be underestimated.

The CDR3 extends over 14 amino acids. V gave up 3 bases and J gave up 2 bases; unmatched junction bases: 0. The germline gives CDR1 PRHDT, CDR2 FYEKMQ (reference sequence). Assay used: immunoSEQ multiplex PCR; TCRdb lists only in-frame clones, some missing. The sample has roughly 100,000 clones; roughly 90% are singletons. A word on this clone: Its antigen is unknown.

The TCR originated in an adult in good health. V is TRBV13 and J is TRBJ1-3, with 8 bases that match TRBD1. Sequenced material: peripheral blood, taken on day 0 of AZD1222 vaccination. CDR3 DNA sequence: TGTGCCAGCAGCTTGGACAGGGCTGGAAACACCATATATTTT. Amino acids: CASSLDRAGNTIYF. The variable domain in full, with the rest retrieved from reference TRBV13 and TRBJ1-3, is AAGVIQSPRHLIKEKRETATLKCYPIPRHDTVYWYQQGPGQDPQFLISFYEKMQSDKGSIPDRFSAQQFSDYHSELNMSSLELGDSALYFCASSLDRAGNTIYFGEGSWLTVV.